This T cell receptor (beta chain) was captured in a study of shared T cell receptors in the human thymus (dated by TCRdb to the early 2020s). Background for the entire study: The study investigated the way shared, self-reactive T-cell receptor alpha chains are produced in the human thymus.

V drops 5 bases and J drops 1 base, leaving 11 bases in between. Spanning cysteine to phenylalanine, the CDR3 consists of 14 amino acids. Solely the CDR3 DNA is kept, with 42 bases framed from the first base. Via the germline V gene (reference sequence), CDR1 is MNHEY and CDR2 SMNVEV. A note on this clone: Its antigen is still unknown. The sample holds no much larger clone one base away, and base qualities are not on file.

Libraries were built with the immunoSEQ multiplex PCR assay. In TCRdb, the immuneACCESS table is reduced to in-frame sequences with V and J assigned. These tables do not hold every clone; where another copy was compared, an unresolved V gene accounts for under half, and the others remain unexplained. Within this sample are 720,000 or so clones, with approximately 85% of them counted one time only. The top ten clones comprise around 0.0094% of the sample. These same records also appear under a second study, on human thymus T cells. Per the second study: Immunologically healthy infants undergoing open corrective cardiac surgery for congenital heart defects in Finland were used as donors. Thymus tissue was obtained as surgical resects removed during corrective cardiac surgery. V and J gene segment usage appeared biased in both thymic and peripheral blood repertoires. The related research found that thymic TCR repertoires overlapped highly between unrelated individuals. The study used 7 to 9 infant thymus samples plus four related peripheral blood samples to characterize TCR alpha and beta repertoires. Donor ages ranged from about 6 to 250 days, and the cohort comprised over 5 male and a couple of female infants. After being mechanically released from the tissue, thymocytes were kept at -70 degrees C in pellets of roughly 8.5-34 million cells. A QIAsymphony instrument was used to extract genomic DNA from frozen cell pellets. TCRB and TCRAD loci were amplified from a standardized quantity of quality-controlled genomic DNA using the immunoSEQ multiplex PCR assay. The V(D)J region was spanned by amplicons of a length sufficient to cover the CDR3 and to identify V and J genes. The amplicons were sequenced on an Illumina platform via the commercial immunoSEQ service. Primer bias and sequencing errors were corrected as previously described, and TCRAD and TCRB were defined on the basis of the IMGT database. Repertoires were analysed with immunoSEQ Analyzer 3.0 and VDJTools, covering basic statistics, V/J segment usage, diversity estimates, rarefaction and pairwise overlap. Diversity was estimated with Chao1, ChaoE, Efron-Thisted, Shannon and inverse Simpson indices, and also on datasets down-sampled to the smallest sample. Repertoire overlap was determined by strict matching of CDR3 nucleotide sequence, V gene and J gene, and Jaccard-based multidimensional scaling clustering was applied. Thymus samples yielded on average approximately 840,000 unique TCRB clonotypes, compared with 80,000 to 85,000 from blood samples.

The rearranged segments are TRBV27 and TRBJ1-1; the D gene cannot be named for sure. Source material: thymocytes. The receptor comes from a girl younger than two with a congenital heart defect. Donor details come from another sample of the same person, matched by shared clones. The DNA is as follows: TGTGCCAGCAGTCCCACCGGGAAGAACACTGAAGCTTTCTTT. It translates as CASSPTGKNTEAFF.